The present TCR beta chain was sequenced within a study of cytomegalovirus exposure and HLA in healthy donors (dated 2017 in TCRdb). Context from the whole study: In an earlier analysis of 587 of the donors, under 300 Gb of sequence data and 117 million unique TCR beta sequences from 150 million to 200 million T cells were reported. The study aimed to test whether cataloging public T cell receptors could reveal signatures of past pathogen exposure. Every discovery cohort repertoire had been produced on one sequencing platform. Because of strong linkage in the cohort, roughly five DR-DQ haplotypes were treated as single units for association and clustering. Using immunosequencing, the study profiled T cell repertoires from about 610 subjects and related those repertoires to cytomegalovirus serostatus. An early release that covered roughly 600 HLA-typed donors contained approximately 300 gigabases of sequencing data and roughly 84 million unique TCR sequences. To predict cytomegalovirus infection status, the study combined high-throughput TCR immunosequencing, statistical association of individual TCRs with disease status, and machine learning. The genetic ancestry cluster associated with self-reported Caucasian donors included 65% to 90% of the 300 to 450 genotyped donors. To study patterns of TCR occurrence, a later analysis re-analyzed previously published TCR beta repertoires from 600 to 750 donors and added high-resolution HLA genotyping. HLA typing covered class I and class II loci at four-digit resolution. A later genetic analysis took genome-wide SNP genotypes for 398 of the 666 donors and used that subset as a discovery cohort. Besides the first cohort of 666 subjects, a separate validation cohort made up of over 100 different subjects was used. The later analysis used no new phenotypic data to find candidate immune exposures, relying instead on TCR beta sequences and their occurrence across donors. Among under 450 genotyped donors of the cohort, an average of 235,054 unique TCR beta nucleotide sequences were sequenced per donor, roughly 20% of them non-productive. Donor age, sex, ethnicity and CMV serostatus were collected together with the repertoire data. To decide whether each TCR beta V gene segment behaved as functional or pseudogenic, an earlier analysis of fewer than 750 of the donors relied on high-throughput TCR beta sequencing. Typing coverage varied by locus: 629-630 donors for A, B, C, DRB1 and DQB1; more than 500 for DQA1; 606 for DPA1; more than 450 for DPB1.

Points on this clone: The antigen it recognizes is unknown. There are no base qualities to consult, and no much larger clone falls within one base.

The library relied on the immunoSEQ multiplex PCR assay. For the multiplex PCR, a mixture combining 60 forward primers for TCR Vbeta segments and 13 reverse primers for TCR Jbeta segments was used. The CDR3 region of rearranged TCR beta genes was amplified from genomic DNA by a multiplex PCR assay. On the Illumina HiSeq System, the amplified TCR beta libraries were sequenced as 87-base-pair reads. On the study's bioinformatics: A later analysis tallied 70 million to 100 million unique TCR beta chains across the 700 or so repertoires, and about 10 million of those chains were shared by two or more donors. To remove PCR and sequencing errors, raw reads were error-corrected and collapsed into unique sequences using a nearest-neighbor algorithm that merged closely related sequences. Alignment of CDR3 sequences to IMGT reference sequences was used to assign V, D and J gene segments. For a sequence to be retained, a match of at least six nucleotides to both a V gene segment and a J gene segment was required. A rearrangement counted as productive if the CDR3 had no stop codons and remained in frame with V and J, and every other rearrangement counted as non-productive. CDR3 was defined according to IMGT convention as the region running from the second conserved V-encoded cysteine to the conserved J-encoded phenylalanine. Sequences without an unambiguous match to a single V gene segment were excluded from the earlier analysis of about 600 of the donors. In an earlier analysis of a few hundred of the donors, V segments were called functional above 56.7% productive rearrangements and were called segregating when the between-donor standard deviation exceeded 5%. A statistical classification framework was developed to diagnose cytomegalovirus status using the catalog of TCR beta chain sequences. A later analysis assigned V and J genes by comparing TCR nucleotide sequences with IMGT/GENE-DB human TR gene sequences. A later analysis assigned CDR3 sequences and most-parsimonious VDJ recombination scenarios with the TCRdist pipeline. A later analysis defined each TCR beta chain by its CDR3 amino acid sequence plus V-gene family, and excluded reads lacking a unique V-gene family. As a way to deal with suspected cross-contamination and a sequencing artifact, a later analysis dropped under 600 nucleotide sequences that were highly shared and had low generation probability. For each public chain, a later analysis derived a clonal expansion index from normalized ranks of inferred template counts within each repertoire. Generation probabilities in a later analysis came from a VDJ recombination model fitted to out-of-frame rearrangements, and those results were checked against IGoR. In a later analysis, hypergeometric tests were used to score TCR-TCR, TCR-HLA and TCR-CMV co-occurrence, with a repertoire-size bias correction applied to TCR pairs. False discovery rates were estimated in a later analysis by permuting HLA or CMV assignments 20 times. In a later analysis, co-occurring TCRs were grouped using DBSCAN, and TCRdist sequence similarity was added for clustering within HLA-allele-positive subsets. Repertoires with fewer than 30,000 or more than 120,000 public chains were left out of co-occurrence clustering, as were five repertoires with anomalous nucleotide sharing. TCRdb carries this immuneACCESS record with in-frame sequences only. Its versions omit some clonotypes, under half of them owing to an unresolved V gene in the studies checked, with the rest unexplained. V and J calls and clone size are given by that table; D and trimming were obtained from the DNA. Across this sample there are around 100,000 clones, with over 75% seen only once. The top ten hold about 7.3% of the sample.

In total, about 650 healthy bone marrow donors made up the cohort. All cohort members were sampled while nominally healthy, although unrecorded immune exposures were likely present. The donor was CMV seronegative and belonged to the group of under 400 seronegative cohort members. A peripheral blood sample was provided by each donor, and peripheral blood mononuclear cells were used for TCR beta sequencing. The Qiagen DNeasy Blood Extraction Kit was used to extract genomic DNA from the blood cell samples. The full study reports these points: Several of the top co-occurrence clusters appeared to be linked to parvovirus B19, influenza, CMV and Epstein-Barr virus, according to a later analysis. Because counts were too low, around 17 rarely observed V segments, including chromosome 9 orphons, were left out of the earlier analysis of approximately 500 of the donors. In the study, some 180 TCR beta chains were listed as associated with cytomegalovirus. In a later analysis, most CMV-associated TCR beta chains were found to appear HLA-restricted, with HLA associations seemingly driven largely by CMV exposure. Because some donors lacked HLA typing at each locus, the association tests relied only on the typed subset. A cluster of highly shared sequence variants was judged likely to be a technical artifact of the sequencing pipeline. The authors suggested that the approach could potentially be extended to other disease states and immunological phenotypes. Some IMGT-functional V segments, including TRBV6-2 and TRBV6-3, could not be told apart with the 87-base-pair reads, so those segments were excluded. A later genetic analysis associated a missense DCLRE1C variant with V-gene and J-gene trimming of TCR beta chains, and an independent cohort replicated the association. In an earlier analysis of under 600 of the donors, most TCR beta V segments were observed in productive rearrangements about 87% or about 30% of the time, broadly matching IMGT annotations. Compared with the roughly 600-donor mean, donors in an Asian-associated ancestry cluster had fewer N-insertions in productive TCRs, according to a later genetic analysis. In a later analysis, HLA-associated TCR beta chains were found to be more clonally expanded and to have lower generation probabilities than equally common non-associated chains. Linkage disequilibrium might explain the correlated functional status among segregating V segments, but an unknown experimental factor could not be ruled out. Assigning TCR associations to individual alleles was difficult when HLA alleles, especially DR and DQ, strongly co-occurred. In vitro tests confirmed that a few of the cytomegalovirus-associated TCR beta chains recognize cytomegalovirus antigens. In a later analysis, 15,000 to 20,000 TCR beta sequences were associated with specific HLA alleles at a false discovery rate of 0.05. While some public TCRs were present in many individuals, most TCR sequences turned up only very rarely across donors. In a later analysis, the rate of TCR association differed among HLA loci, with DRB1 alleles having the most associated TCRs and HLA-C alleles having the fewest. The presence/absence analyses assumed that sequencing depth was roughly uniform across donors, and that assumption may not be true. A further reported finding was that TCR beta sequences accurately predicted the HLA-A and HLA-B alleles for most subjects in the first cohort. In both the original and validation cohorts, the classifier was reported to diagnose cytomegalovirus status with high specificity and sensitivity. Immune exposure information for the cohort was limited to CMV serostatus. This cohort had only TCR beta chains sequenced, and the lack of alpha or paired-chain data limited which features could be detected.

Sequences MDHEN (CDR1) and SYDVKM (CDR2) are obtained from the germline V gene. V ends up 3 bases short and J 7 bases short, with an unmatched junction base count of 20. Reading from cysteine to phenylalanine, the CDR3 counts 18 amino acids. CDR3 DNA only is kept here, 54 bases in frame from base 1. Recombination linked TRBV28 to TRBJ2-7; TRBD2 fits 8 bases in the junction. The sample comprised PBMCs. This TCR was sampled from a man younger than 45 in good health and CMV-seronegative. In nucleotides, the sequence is TGTGCCAGCAGTTTCTTCCCCTCCCGGGGGGGGGCTCATAGAGAGCAGTACTTC. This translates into CASSFFPSRGGAHREQYF. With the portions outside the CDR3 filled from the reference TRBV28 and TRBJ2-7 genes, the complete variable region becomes DVKVTQSSRYLVKRTGEKVFLECVQDMDHENMFWYRQDPGLGLRLIYFSYDVKMKEKGDIPEGYSVSREKKERFSLILESASTNQTSMYLCASSFFPSRGGAHREQYFGPGTRLTVT.